Below are 28 T cell receptor beta chains sequenced from a single sample in a study of OX40 agonist ivuxolimab in advanced cancers. Measured with immunoSEQ multiplex PCR; TCRdb has only the in-frame clones, and not every one. The repertoire includes some 73,000 clones, about 87% of them detected once, and roughly 9.7% sits in the top ten. Material: CD4+ or CD8+ T cells sorted from blood, obtained in a trial of the OX40 agonist ivuxolimab. These receptors came from an adult with an advanced solid tumor such as melanoma, head and neck, liver or kidney cancer.

In this sample, this clone turned up many times. V is TRBV5-1 and J is TRBJ2-7, with TRBD2 matching 14 bases. V gave up 5 bases and J gave up 2 bases; unmatched junction bases: 18. In germline, CDR1 is SGHRS, CDR2 YFSETQ. This CDR3 has 20 amino acids. The DNA of the CDR3 is TGCGCCAGCAGAGGGTCACCGGGACTAGCGGGAGTTACCGCCGCCTACGAGCAGTACTTC. Translated: CASRGSPGLAGVTAAYEQYF.

This chain joins TRBV19 and TRBJ2-7; the D gene is possibly TRBD1 (6 bases). Germline CDR1 LNHDA, CDR2 SQIVND (reference sequence). The CDR3 has 13 amino acids. V dropped 6 bases and J dropped 1 base, with 10 bases sitting between them. Written as DNA, the CDR3 is TGTGCCAGTAGGCCGGGACATTCCTACGAGCAGTACTTC. As protein: CASRPGHSYEQYF.

This rearrangement joins TRBV18 to TRBJ2-3; D gene ambiguous. The germline V gene has CDR1 KGHSH and CDR2 LQKENI. The V end lost 2 bases, the J end lost 0 bases, and 6 bases lay between the germline ends. CDR3 length: 14 amino acids. CDR3 sequence (DNA): TGTGCCAGCTCACCATCATCGAGCACAGATACGCAGTATTTT. Encoded protein: CASSPSSSTDTQYF.

About this clone itself: The sample carries other DNA sequences with the same CDR3. The J gene is TRBJ2-2, the V gene TRBV5-1; possibly TRBD1 for D (7 bases). This CDR3 is built from 16 residues. With 5 bases removed from V and 6 bases from J, the gap between germline ends came to 20 bases. In germline, CDR1 is SGHRS, CDR2 YFSETQ. The CDR3 reads CASSSPTGTGAGELFF. CDR3 nucleotide sequence: TGCGCCAGCAGTAGTCCGACAGGGACGGGGGCCGGGGAGCTGTTTTTT.

The chain carries TRBV27 and TRBJ2-7, with unresolved D. The length of the CDR3 is 14 residues. V shed 5 bases and J shed 2 bases, with 13 bases lying between them. The germline V gene encodes CDR1 MNHEY and CDR2 SMNVEV (reference sequence). CDR3 DNA: TGTGCCAGCAGTCCCGGTCATAAAACCTACGAGCAGTACTTC. Its translation: CASSPGHKTYEQYF.

The table lists this clone with a count of one. V and J are TRBV10-2 and TRBJ1-6; maybe TRBD1 (5 bases). The germline gives CDR1 WSHSY, CDR2 SAAADI. The CDR3 sequence is 15 residues long. The V end lost 3 bases, the J end lost 4 bases, and 10 bases lay between the germline ends. The CDR3 sequence is CASSETRQYNSPLHF. DNA of the CDR3: TGCGCCAGCAGTGAAACGAGACAGTATAATTCACCCCTCCACTTT.

The V and J genes are TRBV10-2 and TRBJ2-1; no clear D gene. Germline values: CDR1 WSHSY, CDR2 SAAADI. The CDR3 length is 13 residues. Trimming shortened V by 7 bases and J by 0 bases, and 7 bases separated the two germline ends. Here the CDR3 DNA reads TGCGCCAGCATGTTGAGCTCCTACAATGAGCAGTTCTTC. Protein: CASMLSSYNEQFF.

The rearrangement links TRBV14 to TRBJ2-5, with D unclear. The germline V gene has CDR1 SGHDN and CDR2 FVKESK. CDR3 length equals 17 residues. The germline V and J ends were trimmed by 4 bases and 5 bases, with 23 bases remaining between them. DNA of the CDR3: TGTGCCAGCAGCCGTGCGCCATGGCAGGACGGTGTCGAGACCCAGTACTTC. It yields the protein CASSRAPWQDGVETQYF.

The genes are TRBV11-2 and TRBJ2-7; D is unresolved. V lost 3 bases to trimming and J lost 2 bases, with 5 bases between them. Per the germline V gene, CDR1 is SGHAT and CDR2 is FQNNGV. This CDR3 comprises 12 residues. The CDR3 coding sequence is TGTGCCAGCAGCTTGATTCCCTACGAGCAGTACTTC. This gives the protein CASSLIPYEQYF.

The V gene is TRBV19, the J gene TRBJ2-1; TRBD1 might be the D (5 bases). The CDR3 has 14 residues. CDR1 and CDR2 from the germline V gene are LNHDA and SQIVND (reference sequence). Trimming took 10 bases from V and 3 from J, leaving 16 bases between them. The CDR3 protein is CATTPPRVYNEQFF. The CDR3 DNA follows: TGTGCCACGACTCCCCCCAGGGTCTACAATGAGCAGTTCTTC.

The chain carries TRBV7-3 and TRBJ2-3; 8 bases line up with TRBD1. Germline CDR1 is SGHTA and CDR2 is FQGTGA. J was trimmed by 4 bases and V by 5 bases; bases with no gene match: 8. The CDR3 has 15 amino acids. CDR3 nucleotide sequence: TGTGCCAGCAGCCCTACAGGGGGTAGAGCAGATACGCAGTATTTT. Translated, it gives CASSPTGGRADTQYF.

The chain combines TRBV7-9 with TRBJ2-1; D gene ambiguous. Germline-derived CDR1 and CDR2 are SEHNR and FQNEAQ (reference sequence). The CDR3 runs 11 residues. V lost 7 bases, J lost 7 bases, and 8 bases lay in between. CDR3 region: CASIGWNEQFF. The CDR3 DNA is TGTGCCAGCATCGGGTGGAATGAGCAGTTCTTC.

The chain uses TRBV7-7 and TRBJ2-2, with D unclear. The CDR3 has 13 residues. Trimming pared 5 bases from V and 8 bases from J, leaving 12 bases between. The germline V gene encodes CDR1 SSHAT and CDR2 FNYEAQ (reference sequence). The CDR3 region is CASSRALFGELFF. The DNA for the CDR3 is TGTGCCAGCAGCCGGGCTCTTTTTGGGGAGCTGTTTTTT.

V and J are TRBV27 and TRBJ2-1, with 12 bases fitting TRBD2. V lost 6 bases to trimming and J lost 8 bases; unmatched junction nucleotides: 5. This CDR3 region has 14 residues. Germline V gene sequence: CDR1 MNHEY, CDR2 SMNVEV (reference sequence). CDR3 in amino acids: CASSLTSGSHEQFF. Here the CDR3 DNA reads TGTGCCAGCAGCTTGACTAGCGGGAGCCATGAGCAGTTCTTC.

V usage is TRBV21-1 and J usage is TRBJ2-7; the table's TRBD2 call for D was not verified on the DNA. TRBV21-1 is designated a pseudogene. The CDR3 consists of 12 residues. DNA of the CDR3: TGTGCCAGCAGACTAGCGTGGTACGAGCAGTACTTC. Amino acids: CASRLAWYEQYF.

The chain carries TRBV7-8 and TRBJ2-7; weak D call: TRBD2 (5 bases). This CDR3 has 14 amino acids. V was shortened by 1 base and J by 4 bases, with 11 bases between the two germline ends. CDR1 is SGHVS, CDR2 FQNEAQ, per germline. The CDR3, as DNA: TGTGCCAGCAGCTTAGTCGGTAGGACTTACGAGCAGTACTTC. This translates into CASSLVGRTYEQYF.

The rearrangement links TRBV2 to TRBJ2-7; 8 bases map to TRBD2. Germline V CDR1 and CDR2: SNHLY, FYNNEI. The CDR3 is 13 residues long. V shed 4 bases and J 5 bases; nucleotides not matched to a gene: 4. The CDR3 sequence is CASSAFSGNEQYF. The DNA for the CDR3 is TGTGCCAGCAGTGCCTTTAGCGGGAACGAGCAGTACTTC.

This chain connects TRBV30 to TRBJ2-7, with D perhaps TRBD2 (6 bases). Germline lookup yields CDR1 GTSNPN and CDR2 SVGIG (reference sequence). The CDR3 sequence is 10 residues long. CDR3: CAWGGNEQYF. CDR3 DNA: TGTGCGTGGGGCGGGAACGAGCAGTACTTC.

The rearrangement uses TRBV13 and TRBJ2-7; 8 bases match TRBD2. This CDR3 spans 15 amino acids. V shed 4 bases, J shed 5 bases, and the junction held 10 bases outside the gene matches. The germline CDR1 and CDR2 sequences are PRHDT and FYEKMQ (reference sequence). CDR3 sequence (DNA): TGTGCCAGCAGCTCGGCCCGGGGGGGGTTCCACGAGCAGTACTTC. Translated: CASSSARGGFHEQYF.

V gene TRBV7-9 combines with J gene TRBJ2-5, with D hard to call. The CDR3 has 14 residues. V gave up 2 bases and J gave up 2 bases, with 9 bases separating them. Per germline, CDR1 SEHNR and CDR2 FQNEAQ (reference sequence). The CDR3 reads CASSLISGQETQYF. The CDR3 DNA is TGTGCCAGCAGCTTAATCTCAGGTCAAGAGACCCAGTACTTC.

The rearrangement uses TRBV9 and TRBJ2-3; perhaps TRBD1 as D (6 bases). There are 15 residues in the CDR3. Trimming left V 3 bases short and J 4 bases short, with 15 bases between. Germline assignment: CDR1 SGDLS and CDR2 YYNGEE. The CDR3 nucleotides read TGTGCCAGCAGCGAACAGGGTAGGGGCGCAGATACGCAGTATTTT. It translates to CASSEQGRGADTQYF.

This clone appeared a single time. The J gene is TRBJ2-3, the V gene TRBV7-6; TRBD2 is a possible D gene (6 bases). This CDR3 spans 16 amino acids. Trimming left V 3 bases short and J 2 bases short, with 15 bases between. The germline V gene has CDR1 SGHVS and CDR2 FNYEAQ. The CDR3 reads CASSLGWAGSTDTQYF. As DNA, the CDR3 is TGTGCCAGCAGCTTGGGTTGGGCGGGGTCCACAGATACGCAGTATTTT.

The CDR3 reads CASSLSSGTDDEQFF. The CDR3 coding sequence is TGTGCCAGCAGTTTATCTAGCGGGACCGACGATGAGCAGTTCTTC. This chain uses TRBV28 with TRBJ2-1, with 9 bases aligning to TRBD2. CDR1 is MDHEN, CDR2 SYDVKM, per germline. The CDR3 runs to 15 residues. Trimming cost V 1 base and J 8 bases; bases outside gene matches: 6. Using reference TRBV28 and TRBJ2-1 for the parts outside the CDR3, the full variable domain is DVKVTQSSRYLVKRTGEKVFLECVQDMDHENMFWYRQDPGLGLRLIYFSYDVKMKEKGDIPEGYSVSREKKERFSLILESASTNQTSMYLCASSLSSGTDDEQFFGPGTRLTVL.

This clone was found once. The chain carries TRBV4-1 and TRBJ2-1, with D hard to call. This CDR3 is 11 amino acids long. Germline V gene data show CDR1 as MGHRA and CDR2 as YSYEKL. V gave up 4 bases and J gave up 5 bases, with 3 bases separating them. For the CDR3, the DNA is TGCGCCAGCAGCCGAAACAATGAGCAGTTCTTC. It codes for CASSRNNEQFF.

The V gene is TRBV18, the J gene TRBJ2-5; TRBD2 is a possible D gene (6 bases). CDR3 size: 14 residues. Trimming removed 3 bases at V and 2 bases at J, with 10 bases between. Germline-derived CDR1 and CDR2 are KGHSH and LQKENI. The CDR3 DNA reads as TGTGCCAGCTCACCTAGCGGAAGACAAGAGACCCAGTACTTC. It translates to CASSPSGRQETQYF. Looking up the rest from reference TRBV18 and TRBJ2-5 gives the full variable domain: NAGVMQNPRHLVRRRGQEARLRCSPMKGHSHVYWYRQLPEEGLKFMVYLQKENIIDESGMPKERFSAEFPKEGPSILRIQQVVRGDSAAYFCASSPSGRQETQYFGPGTRLLVL.

The chain combines TRBV4-1 with TRBJ1-1; D perhaps matches TRBD1 (5 bases). Trimming pared 7 bases from V and 1 base from J, leaving 10 bases between. CDR1 is MGHRA and CDR2 is YSYEKL in the germline V gene. CDR3 length equals 13 residues. CDR3 sequence: CASTPRGNTEAFF. The CDR3, as DNA: TGCGCCAGCACCCCAAGGGGGAACACTGAAGCTTTCTTT.

The rearrangement uses TRBV19 and TRBJ2-7, with 8 bases identical to TRBD2. The germline V gene has CDR1 LNHDA and CDR2 SQIVND (reference sequence). The CDR3 runs to 13 residues. V was pared by 6 bases and J by 4 bases, with 5 bases of the junction left unmatched. The CDR3 nucleotides are TGTGCCAGTAGAGCGGGGGTAGAGTACGAGCAGTACTTC. It specifies CASRAGVEYEQYF.

The chain recombines TRBV27 with TRBJ2-5, with 13 bases lining up with TRBD2. Germline values: CDR1 MNHEY, CDR2 SMNVEV (reference sequence). This CDR3 contains 16 residues. The V segment lost 5 bases and the J segment 5 bases; nucleotides outside the gene matches: 8. DNA for the CDR3: TGTGCCAGCAGTCACGGGACTAGCGGGATTAGCGAGACCCAGTACTTC. This encodes CASSHGTSGISETQYF.